These 27 T cell receptor beta chains share one sample of origin, sequenced in a study of T cell responses to AZD1222 COVID-19 vaccine. TCRdb's copy holds only in-frame clones and misses some; the assay was immunoSEQ multiplex PCR. The data hold about 120,000 clones, with 85% to 95% observed a single time. The sequencing used peripheral blood, collected on day 0 of AZD1222 vaccination. Receptor source: an adult in good health.

The V gene is TRBV5-4, the J gene TRBJ1-2; D ambiguous. CDR3 length: 13 amino acids. V was shortened by 0 bases and J by 5 bases, with 8 bases between the two germline ends. Germline V lookup: CDR1 SGHNT, CDR2 YYREEE (reference sequence). CDR3 amino acids: CASSLDSPYGYTF. The CDR3 DNA is TGTGCCAGCAGCTTGGACAGTCCATATGGCTACACCTTC.

This clone is a singleton in its sample. V gene TRBV4-1 combines with J gene TRBJ1-4; no reliable D call. CDR3 length: 13 residues. Looked up from germline, CDR1 is MGHRA and CDR2 is YSYEKL. Trimming shortened V by 4 bases and J by 4 bases, and 7 bases separated the two germline ends. The CDR3, as DNA: TGCGCCAGCAGCCTCGGGGTTAATGAAAAACTGTTTTTT. It is translated as CASSLGVNEKLFF.

The rearrangement uses TRBV7-2 and TRBJ1-2; tentative D call: TRBD1 (6 bases). This CDR3 is built from 13 residues. Trimming pared 3 bases from V and 4 bases from J, leaving 9 bases between. Germline assignment: CDR1 SGHTA and CDR2 FQGNSA. The CDR3, as DNA: TGTGCCAGCAGCTTTGACAGGTCCTATGGCTACACCTTC. Translated, it gives CASSFDRSYGYTF.

The chain uses TRBV30 and TRBJ1-1, with D unclear. Trimming removed 1 base at V and 5 bases at J, with 8 bases between. The CDR3 has 12 amino acids. Per the germline V gene, CDR1 is GTSNPN and CDR2 is SVGIG (reference sequence). CDR3 nucleotide sequence: TGTGCCTGGAGTGGGACTGAGACTGAAGCTTTCTTT. Its translation is CAWSGTETEAFF.

This clone was detected once. Here the CDR3 reads CASSPTGLSGNTIYF. CDR3 nucleotide sequence: TGTGCCAGCAGCCCGACAGGACTCTCTGGAAACACCATATATTTT. The gene calls are TRBV4-2 and TRBJ1-3; tentative D call: TRBD1 (6 bases). V lost 4 bases, J lost 0 bases, and 10 bases lay in between. This CDR3 spans 15 amino acids. Germline CDR1 is LGHNA and CDR2 is YNFKEQ.

CDR3 sequence reads: CATSDALGDQPQHF. CDR3 sequence (DNA): TGTGCCACCAGTGACGCCTTGGGGGATCAGCCCCAGCATTTT. J is TRBJ1-5 and V is TRBV24-1; tentative D call: TRBD1 (5 bases). V lost 4 bases and J 5 bases, leaving 11 bases between the germline ends. This CDR3 spans 14 amino acids. Germline V gene sequence: CDR1 KGHDR, CDR2 SFDVKD.

This clone was seen a handful of times. The chain links TRBV7-9 to TRBJ2-1; 7 bases are shared with TRBD2. CDR3 size: 14 residues. J gave up 6 bases and V 7 bases, and 9 bases lay outside the gene matches. The germline V gene encodes CDR1 SEHNR and CDR2 FQNEAQ (reference sequence). CDR3 sequence: CASTPAGVSNEQFF. The DNA of the CDR3 is TGTGCCAGCACCCCTGCGGGAGTGTCCAATGAGCAGTTCTTC.

The chain carries TRBV2 and TRBJ1-1; 7 bases match TRBD1. This CDR3 contains 14 residues. Germline lookup yields CDR1 SNHLY and CDR2 FYNNEI. V shed 5 bases, J shed 6 bases, and the junction held 9 bases outside the gene matches. The CDR3 here is CASSFGTAVAEAFF. CDR3 nucleotide sequence: TGTGCCAGCAGTTTCGGGACAGCCGTCGCTGAAGCTTTCTTT.

The chain has TRBV19 and TRBJ1-1; no reliable D call. The ends were cut back, 6 bases at V and 6 bases at J, with 17 bases in the middle. Germline CDR1 LNHDA, CDR2 SQIVND (reference sequence). CDR3 length equals 14 residues. CDR3 DNA sequence: TGTGCCAGTAGGATACAAGGTGAGGTGGCTGAAGCTTTCTTT. It codes for CASRIQGEVAEAFF.

This chain's CDR3 is CASSDGTSVATYEQYF. As DNA, the CDR3 is TGTGCCAGCAGCGACGGGACTAGCGTAGCAACCTACGAGCAGTACTTC. The chain combines TRBV5-8 with TRBJ2-7; TRBD2 matches 10 bases. The ends lost 4 bases at V and 2 bases at J; junction bases unmatched: 9. Germline V gene sequence: CDR1 SGHTS, CDR2 YDEGEE. The CDR3 is 16 residues long. The whole variable domain, remainder taken from reference TRBV5-8 and TRBJ2-7, is EAGVTQSPTHLIKTRGQQATLRCSPISGHTSVYWYQQALGLGLQFLLWYDEGEERNRGNFPPRFSGRQFPNYSSELNVNALELEDSALYLCASSDGTSVATYEQYFGPGTRLTVT.

This sequence joins TRBV6-4 and TRBJ2-2, with D tentatively TRBD1 (6 bases). The CDR3 length is 14 residues. CDR1 MRHNA and CDR2 SNTAGT come from the germline V gene. Trimming removed 4 bases from V and 5 bases from J, with 11 bases in between. For the CDR3, the DNA is TGTGCCAGCAGTGCGCAGGGACAAACCGGGGAGCTGTTTTTT. Translated: CASSAQGQTGELFF.

This clone came up a few times. V and J are TRBV11-1 and TRBJ2-1; D might be TRBD1 or TRBD2, each matching 6 bases. The CDR3 runs 14 residues. Trimming took off 1 base at V and 3 bases at J, with 7 bases between the two ends. CDR1 SGHAT and CDR2 FQDESV come from the germline V gene (reference sequence). The CDR3: CASSLEGGYNEQFF. In DNA form, the CDR3 reads TGTGCCAGCAGCTTAGAGGGGGGCTACAATGAGCAGTTCTTC.

This rearrangement joins TRBV18 to TRBJ2-7; 13 bases fit TRBD2. This CDR3 is 15 amino acids long. The V and J ends lost 3 bases and 7 bases, in that order; junction bases with no gene match: 6. Germline V gene data show CDR1 as KGHSH and CDR2 as LQKENI. CDR3 loop: CASSPGLAGAWEQYV. The CDR3 nucleotides read TGTGCCAGCTCACCCGGACTAGCGGGAGCGTGGGAGCAGTACGTC.

The rearrangement links TRBV19 to TRBJ2-2; maybe TRBD2 (6 bases). In germline, CDR1 is LNHDA, CDR2 SQIVND (reference sequence). V was clipped by 11 bases and J by 0 bases, with 13 bases between them. This CDR3 comprises 14 residues. CDR3 loop: CAGEAGSNTGELFF. The CDR3 DNA sequence: TGTGCCGGGGAGGCGGGGTCGAACACCGGGGAGCTGTTTTTT.

The CDR3 protein is CSGTSGTIYEQYV. The CDR3 DNA sequence: TGCAGTGGGACTAGCGGGACGATCTACGAGCAGTACGTC. The rearrangement joins TRBV29-1 to TRBJ2-7; 13 bases align to TRBD2. This CDR3 has 13 amino acids. Germline V gene data show CDR1 as SQVTM and CDR2 as ANQGSEA.

The J gene is TRBJ2-1, the V gene TRBV7-9, with a possible D match to TRBD1 (6 bases). This CDR3 has 14 amino acids. Germline V gene data show CDR1 as SEHNR and CDR2 as FQNEAQ (reference sequence). Between the trimmed V and J ends, which lost 5 bases and 6 bases, there was a span of 14 bases. CDR3 bases: TGTGCCAGCAGCCTTGAACAGGGCGGCAATGAGCAGTTCTTC. Protein: CASSLEQGGNEQFF.

CDR3 amino acids: CASSLAEPEETQYF. CDR3 in DNA: TGCGCCAGCAGCTTGGCCGAACCTGAAGAGACCCAGTACTTC. The chain combines TRBV5-1 with TRBJ2-5; D gene unclear. Germline V gene data show CDR1 as SGHRS and CDR2 as YFSETQ. Trimming took off 0 bases at V and 3 bases at J, with 9 bases between the two ends. The CDR3 is made up of 14 amino acids.

The chain couples TRBV21-1 to TRBJ1-5; the D call of TRBD1 is as the table states it, not checked on the DNA. TRBV21-1 is assigned pseudogene status. This CDR3 is 15 amino acids long. This chain's CDR3 is CASSGRAGGTQPQHF. The CDR3 coding sequence is TGTGCCAGCAGCGGACGTGCAGGGGGCACTCAGCCCCAGCATTTT.

This sequence joins TRBV9 and TRBJ2-1, with 7 bases aligning to TRBD2. V lost 1 base and J lost 9; bases outside the gene matches: 13. Looked up from germline, CDR1 is SGDLS and CDR2 is YYNGEE. CDR3 length: 16 amino acids. CDR3 amino acids: CASSVWRSGVGVEQFF. The CDR3 nucleotides are TGTGCCAGCAGCGTATGGAGGAGCGGGGTCGGGGTTGAGCAGTTCTTC.

This sequence joins TRBV13 and TRBJ1-2, with D perhaps matching TRBD1 (5 bases). The V end lost 5 bases, the J end lost 4 bases, and 14 bases lay between the germline ends. CDR1 and CDR2 (germline): PRHDT, FYEKMQ (reference sequence). The CDR3 spans 14 residues. CDR3 protein: CASSTAQGSYGYTF. CDR3 in DNA: TGTGCCAGCAGCACCGCCCAGGGTAGCTATGGCTACACCTTC.

This chain links TRBV5-1 with TRBJ1-2; D might be TRBD1 (5 bases). CDR1 is SGHRS and CDR2 is YFSETQ in the germline V gene. The CDR3 contains 14 residues. V lost 0 bases and J lost 8, with 14 bases in between. This CDR3 is CASSLDGDLRGYTF. Written as DNA, the CDR3 is TGCGCCAGCAGCTTGGATGGGGACTTGAGGGGCTACACCTTC.

The CDR3 loop reads CATGSLTGASEGYTF. The CDR3 region has the DNA TGTGCCACCGGCTCCTTGACAGGGGCGTCAGAGGGCTACACCTTC. The chain is built from TRBV6-5 and TRBJ1-2; 8 bases align to TRBD1. Germline loops: CDR1 MNHEY, CDR2 SVGAGI. Losses at the gene ends were 10 bases for V and 8 bases for J; bases not matched to a gene: 18. CDR3 length equals 15 residues.

This chain connects TRBV6-5 to TRBJ1-1; no firm D call. Trimming shortened V by 8 bases and J by 0 bases, and 10 bases separated the two germline ends. Germline V lookup: CDR1 MNHEY, CDR2 SVGAGI. CDR3 length equals 13 residues. CDR3 coding DNA: TGTGCCAGCGGGAGGCCGGTGAACACTGAAGCTTTCTTT. Encoded protein: CASGRPVNTEAFF.

The chain uses TRBV19 and TRBJ2-2, with a possible D match to TRBD2 (5 bases). V was pared by 8 bases and J by 3 bases, with 22 bases between. Germline V gene sequence: CDR1 LNHDA, CDR2 SQIVND (reference sequence). The CDR3 is 17 residues long. CDR3 coding DNA: TGTGCCAGTCAGCCTCCCGGGGTAATGGCGGACACCGGGGAGCTGTTTTTT. Amino acids: CASQPPGVMADTGELFF.

V gene TRBV4-2 combines with J gene TRBJ2-3; the match to TRBD1 covers 7 bases. With V trimmed by 2 bases and J by 3 bases, 2 bases remained unmatched. Germline loops: CDR1 LGHNA, CDR2 YNFKEQ. The CDR3 runs to 14 residues. The CDR3 sequence is CASSQFRGTDTQYF. The CDR3 bases are TGTGCCAGCAGCCAATTCAGGGGGACAGATACGCAGTATTTT.

This clone was seen once. V gene TRBV11-2 combines with J gene TRBJ2-1; TRBD2 matches at 8 bases. With V trimmed by 3 bases and J by 6 bases, 4 bases remained unmatched. CDR3 length: 14 residues. Germline CDR1 reads SGHAT; CDR2 reads FQNNGV. CDR3 in amino acids: CASSFSGTPNEQFF. CDR3 DNA: TGTGCCAGCAGCTTTAGCGGGACCCCCAATGAGCAGTTCTTC.

The chain combines TRBV30 with TRBJ1-2, with 11 bases lining up with TRBD1. Trimming at V came to 3 bases and at J to 1 base, leaving 10 bases not matched to a gene. The CDR3 has 17 residues. From germline, CDR1 is GTSNPN and CDR2 SVGIG (reference sequence). The CDR3 region has the DNA TGTGCCTGGAGGCCGGGACAGGGGGTGAGCTATAACTATGGCTACACCTTC. This sequence encodes CAWRPGQGVSYNYGYTF.